Reported below is one T cell receptor beta chain. These data belong to a study of blood T cell repertoires in COVID-19. There are 12 residues in the CDR3. Trimming took off 2 bases at V and 4 bases at J, with 6 bases between the two ends. Germline-derived CDR1 and CDR2 are SGHVS and FQNEAQ. Libraries were prepared by immunoSEQ multiplex PCR; TCRdb keeps only in-frame clonotypes and omits some of them. The profile covers about 300,000 clones, with more than 70% appearing a single time and under 7.5% taken by the ten largest. The chain joins TRBV7-8 to TRBJ2-7, with unresolved D. Sample: peripheral blood. The TCR sequence derives from a man aged 18 to 29 who had recovered from COVID-19. CDR3 nucleotides: TGTGCCAGCAGCTTAAGCCATTACGAGCAGTACTTC. Translation gives CASSLSHYEQYF.